This entry lists 26 T cell receptor beta chains sequenced from one sample in a study of blood T cell repertoires in COVID-19. Measured with immunoSEQ multiplex PCR; TCRdb has only the in-frame clones, and not every one. The sample has 250,000 to 300,000 clones; around 89% are singletons. Sequencing was carried out using PBMCs or T cells enriched from blood (not recorded which). These receptors were obtained from a man in his forties who had recovered from COVID-19.

The gene calls are TRBV5-1 and TRBJ2-1; weak D call: TRBD1 (5 bases). V was trimmed by 0 bases and J by 4 bases, leaving 14 bases between them. Per germline, CDR1 SGHRS and CDR2 YFSETQ. The CDR3 is 16 amino acids. CDR3 DNA sequence: TGCGCCAGCAGCTTGGCCGGTGCTCCAGGGTACAATGAGCAGTTCTTC. This gives the protein CASSLAGAPGYNEQFF.

The rearrangement links TRBV10-3 to TRBJ1-6; TRBD1 is a possible D gene (5 bases). The CDR3 has 12 residues. V was pared by 7 bases and J by 7 bases, with 8 bases between. CDR1 ENHRY and CDR2 SYGVKD come from the germline V gene. CDR3 in amino acids: CAIMGLNSPLHF. Here the CDR3 DNA reads TGTGCCATCATGGGACTAAATTCACCCCTCCACTTT.

This chain uses TRBV19 with TRBJ2-1, with TRBD2 identical over 7 bases. CDR3 size: 12 residues. Germline lookup yields CDR1 LNHDA and CDR2 SQIVND (reference sequence). Trimming cost V 7 bases and J 14 bases; bases outside gene matches: 11. The CDR3 DNA follows: TGTGCCAGTACGCGGGAGAAAGTTTCGGAGTTCTTC. Its protein is CASTREKVSEFF.

A word on this clone: In the same sample, other DNA sequences code for this CDR3. The J gene is TRBJ1-1, the V gene TRBV7-3; weak D call: TRBD1 (5 bases). In germline, CDR1 is SGHTA, CDR2 FQGTGA. This CDR3 has 13 residues. V was pared by 5 bases and J by 1 base, with 8 bases between. The CDR3 protein is CASSPRGNTEAFF. CDR3 in DNA: TGTGCCAGCAGCCCTAGGGGGAACACTGAAGCTTTCTTT.

The chain recombines TRBV29-1 with TRBJ2-7; D possibly corresponds to TRBD2 (6 bases). The CDR3 loop spans 13 amino acids. The germline V and J ends were trimmed by 8 bases and 3 bases, with 17 bases remaining between them. Germline CDR1 is SQVTM and CDR2 is ANQGSEA. CDR3 loop: CSITSTTYYEQYF. CDR3 sequence (DNA): TGCAGCATCACTAGCACAACCTACTACGAGCAGTACTTC.

V and J are TRBV19 and TRBJ1-2, with no clear D. Per germline, CDR1 LNHDA and CDR2 SQIVND (reference sequence). CDR3 length equals 12 residues. V was cut by 4 bases and J by 1 base, with 4 bases left in between. The DNA of the CDR3 is TGTGCCAGTAGTAATCTTAACTATGGCTACACCTTC. Its protein is CASSNLNYGYTF.

This clone was detected only a few times. The CDR3: CASRTTGISDNEQFF. The CDR3 DNA follows: TGTGCCAGCAGAACAACAGGGATTTCCGACAATGAGCAGTTCTTC. The chain combines TRBV7-9 with TRBJ2-1; TRBD1 might be the D (6 bases). The CDR3 spans 15 residues. Germline V gives CDR1 SEHNR, CDR2 FQNEAQ (reference sequence). Trimming stripped 6 bases from V and 5 bases from J, with 17 bases between.

This clone was seen ten or more times. The chain combines TRBV29-1 with TRBJ2-1; D may be TRBD1 (5 bases). V was clipped by 8 bases and J by 6 bases, with 14 bases between them. The CDR3 spans 12 residues. CDR1 SQVTM and CDR2 ANQGSEA come from the germline V gene. The CDR3 DNA sequence: TGCAGCTTGAAAGATACAGGCAATGAGCAGTTCTTC. Translated: CSLKDTGNEQFF.

J is TRBJ2-7 and V is TRBV3-1 (or the pseudogene TRBV3-2); TRBD2 might be the D (5 bases). The CDR3 covers 15 residues. The ends were cut back, 2 bases at V and 2 bases at J, with 13 bases in the middle. Germline V lookup: CDR1 LGHDT, CDR2 YNNKEL (reference sequence). CDR3 bases: TGTGCCAGCAGCCAACAGACTACGCCCCCCTACGAGCAGTACTTC. It codes for CASSQQTTPPYEQYF.

The V gene is TRBV6-5, the J gene TRBJ1-4, with D possibly being TRBD1 (5 bases). The CDR3 covers 15 residues. V dropped 0 bases and J dropped 7 bases, with 12 bases sitting between them. CDR1 MNHEY and CDR2 SVGAGI come from the germline V gene. The CDR3 here is CASSYSGGFGEKLFF. Here the CDR3 DNA reads TGTGCCAGCAGTTACTCCGGGGGGTTCGGTGAAAAACTGTTTTTT.

This chain connects TRBV19 to TRBJ1-2; perhaps TRBD1 as D (6 bases). Germline-derived CDR1 and CDR2 are LNHDA and SQIVND (reference sequence). The CDR3 length is 14 residues. The germline V and J ends were trimmed by 5 bases and 3 bases, with 13 bases remaining between them. The CDR3 spells CASSPQTGDYGYTF. The CDR3 DNA follows: TGTGCCAGTAGTCCTCAGACAGGCGACTATGGCTACACCTTC.

Note on this clone: The junction differs from germline at one of its ends, possibly a read error. Distinct nucleotide sequences in the sample also encode this CDR3. CDR3 protein: CASSSGLAGRAKNIQYF. The DNA for the CDR3 is TGTGCCAGCAGCTCGGGACTAGCGGGACGGGCCAAAAATATTCAGTACTTC. The genes are TRBV7-9 and TRBJ2-4; 13 bases match TRBD2. The germline V gene has CDR1 SEHNR and CDR2 FQNEAQ (reference sequence). There are 17 residues in the CDR3.

The gene calls are TRBV28 and TRBJ1-5; D is undetermined. Deletions cut 9 bases from V and 6 bases from J, with 9 bases between. This CDR3 has 11 amino acids. Germline V CDR1 and CDR2: MDHEN, SYDVKM. CDR3 amino acids: CASGRVQPQHF. The DNA for the CDR3 is TGTGCCAGTGGGAGGGTTCAGCCCCAGCATTTT. Filled out from reference TRBV28 and TRBJ1-5, the complete variable domain reads DVKVTQSSRYLVKRTGEKVFLECVQDMDHENMFWYRQDPGLGLRLIYFSYDVKMKEKGDIPEGYSVSREKKERFSLILESASTNQTSMYLCASGRVQPQHFGDGTRLSIL.

In this sample, this clone turned up once. CDR3 region: CASRLVRSSVATGELFF. The CDR3, as DNA: TGTGCAAGTCGCTTAGTTAGGAGCTCAGTGGCCACCGGGGAGCTGTTTTTT. This chain connects TRBV12-2 to TRBJ2-2; TRBD2 is the table's D call, not checked against the DNA. TRBV12-2 is listed as a pseudogene. The CDR3 length is 17 residues.

The chain carries TRBV11-2 and TRBJ2-4; 8 nucleotides align to TRBD2. The germline V gene encodes CDR1 SGHAT and CDR2 FQNNGV. J was trimmed by 11 bases and V by 5 bases; bases with no gene match: 5. This CDR3 has 12 residues. This chain's CDR3 is CASSTHGGVQYF. Written as DNA, the CDR3 is TGTGCCAGCAGCACCCACGGGGGGGTTCAGTACTTC.

V gene TRBV5-1 combines with J gene TRBJ2-2; no definite D call. This CDR3 has 14 residues. Trimming stripped 2 bases from V and 1 base from J, with 6 bases between. Germline V lookup: CDR1 SGHRS, CDR2 YFSETQ. The CDR3 nucleotides read TGCGCCAGCAGCTTATTTAGGAACACCGGGGAGCTGTTTTTT. Encoded protein: CASSLFRNTGELFF.

CDR3 amino acids: CASSFPGQSSGNTIYF. The CDR3 DNA follows: TGTGCCAGCAGCTTTCCGGGACAGAGCTCTGGAAACACCATATATTTT. The V and J genes are TRBV7-2 and TRBJ1-3; 7 bases are shared with TRBD1. Germline values: CDR1 SGHTA, CDR2 FQGNSA. V gave up 3 bases and J gave up 0 bases; unmatched junction bases: 5. The CDR3 runs 16 residues.

V usage is TRBV13 and J usage is TRBJ2-3; D not certain. Trimming shortened V by 6 bases and J by 2 bases, and 15 bases separated the two germline ends. The germline CDR1 and CDR2 sequences are PRHDT and FYEKMQ (reference sequence). The CDR3 is 15 amino acids. The CDR3 DNA sequence: TGTGCCAGCAGTTCGTCGCCTAGTGACACAGATACGCAGTATTTT. Its protein is CASSSSPSDTDTQYF.

The gene calls are TRBV27 and TRBJ2-1, with 9 bases that match TRBD2. The CDR3 loop spans 16 amino acids. Losses at the gene ends were 6 bases for V and 3 bases for J; bases not matched to a gene: 9. Germline CDR1 MNHEY, CDR2 SMNVEV (reference sequence). For the CDR3, the DNA is TGTGCCAGCAGGGACCCTAGCGGGGAGAACTACAATGAGCAGTTCTTC. Its protein product is CASRDPSGENYNEQFF.

The genes are TRBV7-2 and TRBJ2-2; TRBD1 agrees at 7 bases. The trim removed 5 bases at V and 1 base at J, leaving 7 bases unmatched. The length of the CDR3 is 16 residues. Germline V CDR1 and CDR2: SGHTA, FQGNSA. The CDR3 bases are TGTGCCAGCAGCCAGAGAAACAGGGGGAACACCGGGGAGCTGTTTTTT. Encoded protein: CASSQRNRGNTGELFF.

The chain recombines TRBV6-5 with TRBJ2-7; TRBD1 matches 10 bases. Germline V gives CDR1 MNHEY, CDR2 SVGAGI. The CDR3 extends over 14 amino acids. V was clipped by 5 bases and J by 3 bases; unmatched bases: 4. DNA of the CDR3: TGTGCCAGCAGTATCCGGGACAGGGGCTACGAGCAGTACTTC. Its translation is CASSIRDRGYEQYF.

In its sample, this clone was seen a few times. V usage is TRBV7-2 and J usage is TRBJ1-1, with D tentatively TRBD1 (6 bases). The CDR3 consists of 13 residues. V lost 7 bases and J 4 bases, leaving 13 bases between the germline ends. Germline V lookup: CDR1 SGHTA, CDR2 FQGNSA. The CDR3: CASTLGQPTEAFF. In DNA form, the CDR3 reads TGTGCCAGCACCCTCGGACAGCCCACTGAAGCTTTCTTT.

Of note for this clone: Other DNA sequences in the same sample also yield this CDR3. V is TRBV19 and J is TRBJ1-4, with unresolved D. Trimming removed 3 bases from V and 1 base from J, with 6 bases in between. The CDR3 consists of 14 residues. Looked up from germline, CDR1 is LNHDA and CDR2 is SQIVND (reference sequence). The CDR3 region is CASSIPGTNEKLFF. DNA of the CDR3: TGTGCCAGTAGTATCCCGGGAACTAATGAAAAACTGTTTTTT.

A remark on this clone: Distinct nucleotide sequences in the sample also encode this CDR3. The chain combines TRBV15 with TRBJ2-6; D is possibly TRBD2 (6 bases). CDR3 length equals 16 residues. Germline loops: CDR1 LNHNV, CDR2 YYDKDF (reference sequence). V was clipped by 0 bases and J by 1 base, with 7 bases between them. In DNA form, the CDR3 reads TGTGCCACCAGCAGAGATCGGGGGTCTGGGGCCAACGTCCTGACTTTC. Its translation is CATSRDRGSGANVLTF.

V and J are TRBV7-9 and TRBJ2-3, with TRBD1 identical over 10 bases. The CDR3 runs to 17 residues. The germline gives CDR1 SEHNR, CDR2 FQNEAQ (reference sequence). J lost 6 bases, V lost 0 bases, and 9 bases had no gene match. The CDR3: CASSLAPWGQGRDTQYF. The CDR3 DNA follows: TGTGCCAGCAGCTTAGCGCCGTGGGGACAGGGGAGGGATACGCAGTATTTT.

This chain connects TRBV7-2 to TRBJ1-4; a weak D match, TRBD1 (6 bases). CDR1 and CDR2 from the germline V gene are SGHTA and FQGNSA. V lost 0 bases and J lost 8, with 13 bases in between. The CDR3 has 15 residues. The CDR3 loop is CASSLAQGWREKLFF. CDR3 DNA sequence: TGTGCCAGCAGCTTAGCCCAGGGGTGGAGGGAAAAACTGTTTTTT. The whole variable domain, filled in from reference TRBV7-2 and TRBJ1-4, reads GAGVSQSPSNKVTEKGKDVELRCDPISGHTALYWYRQSLGQGLEFLIYFQGNSAPDKSGLPSDRFSAERTGGSVSTLTIQRTQQEDSAVYLCASSLAQGWREKLFFGSGTQLSVL.